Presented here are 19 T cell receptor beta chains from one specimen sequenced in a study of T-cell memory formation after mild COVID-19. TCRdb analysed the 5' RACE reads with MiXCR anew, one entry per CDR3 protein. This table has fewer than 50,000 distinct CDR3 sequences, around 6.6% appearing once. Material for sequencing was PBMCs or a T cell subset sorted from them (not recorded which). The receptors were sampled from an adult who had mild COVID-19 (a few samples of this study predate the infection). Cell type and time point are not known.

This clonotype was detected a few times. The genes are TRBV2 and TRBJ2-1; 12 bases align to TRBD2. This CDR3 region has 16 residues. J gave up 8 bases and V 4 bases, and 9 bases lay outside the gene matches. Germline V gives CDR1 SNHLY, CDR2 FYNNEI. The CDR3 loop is CASSGPTSGSFDEQFF. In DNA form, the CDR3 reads TGTGCCAGCAGTGGCCCGACTAGCGGGAGCTTCGATGAGCAGTTCTTC.

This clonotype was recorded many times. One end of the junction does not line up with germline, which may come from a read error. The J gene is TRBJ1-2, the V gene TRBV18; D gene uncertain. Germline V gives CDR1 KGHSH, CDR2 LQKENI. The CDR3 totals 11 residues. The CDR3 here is CASSPSPGVFF. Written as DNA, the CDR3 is TGTGCCAGCTCACCATCTCCGGGAGTCTTCTTC.

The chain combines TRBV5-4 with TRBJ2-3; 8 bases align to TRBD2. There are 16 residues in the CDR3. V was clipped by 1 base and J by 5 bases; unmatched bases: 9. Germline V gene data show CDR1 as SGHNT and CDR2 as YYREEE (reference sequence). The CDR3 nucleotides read TGTGCCAGCAGCTTGAGGACGGGGGGGCTGAGAGATACGCAGTATTTT. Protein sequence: CASSLRTGGLRDTQYF. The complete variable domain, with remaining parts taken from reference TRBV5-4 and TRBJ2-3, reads ETGVTQSPTHLIKTRGQQVTLRCSSQSGHNTVSWYQQALGQGPQFIFQYYREEENGRGNFPPRFSGLQFPNYSSELNVNALELDDSALYLCASSLRTGGLRDTQYFGPGTRLTVL.

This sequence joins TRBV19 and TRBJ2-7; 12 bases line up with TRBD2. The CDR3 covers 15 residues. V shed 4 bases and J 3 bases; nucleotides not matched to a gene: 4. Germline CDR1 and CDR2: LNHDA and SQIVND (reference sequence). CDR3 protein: CASSRLAGAGYEQYF. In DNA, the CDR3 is TGTGCCAGTAGTAGACTAGCGGGAGCGGGCTACGAGCAGTACTTC.

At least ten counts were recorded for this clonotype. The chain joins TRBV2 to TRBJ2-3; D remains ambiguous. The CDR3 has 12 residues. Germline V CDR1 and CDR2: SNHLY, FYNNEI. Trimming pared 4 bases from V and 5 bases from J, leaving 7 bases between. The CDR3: CASSGLGDTQYF. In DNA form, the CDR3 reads TGTGCCAGCAGTGGTCTGGGAGATACGCAGTATTTT.

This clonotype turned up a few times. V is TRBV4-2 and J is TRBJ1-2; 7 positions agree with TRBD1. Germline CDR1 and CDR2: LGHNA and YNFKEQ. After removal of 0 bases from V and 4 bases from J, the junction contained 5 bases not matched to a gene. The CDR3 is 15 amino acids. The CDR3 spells CASSQDEWDSYGYTF. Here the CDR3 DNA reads TGTGCCAGCAGCCAAGATGAGTGGGACAGCTATGGCTACACCTTC.

The CDR3 is CASSGSGSSYNEQFF. CDR3 bases: TGTGCCAGCAGTGGGTCCGGGAGCTCCTACAATGAGCAGTTCTTC. The rearrangement links TRBV6-1 to TRBJ2-1; D perhaps matches TRBD2 (6 bases). The CDR3 is 15 residues long. Per germline, CDR1 MNHNS and CDR2 SASEGT. V shed 4 bases and J shed 0 bases, with 10 bases lying between them.

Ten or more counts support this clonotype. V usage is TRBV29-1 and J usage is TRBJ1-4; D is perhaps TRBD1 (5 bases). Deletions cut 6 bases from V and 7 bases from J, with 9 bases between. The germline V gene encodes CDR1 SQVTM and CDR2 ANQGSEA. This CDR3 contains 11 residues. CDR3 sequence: CSVKQGEKLFF. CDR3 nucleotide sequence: TGCAGCGTCAAGCAGGGTGAAAAACTGTTTTTT. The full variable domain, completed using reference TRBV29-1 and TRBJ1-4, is SAVISQKPSRDICQRGTSLTIQCQVDSQVTMMFWYRQQPGQSLTLIATANQGSEATYESGFVIDKFPISRPNLTFSTLTVSNMSPEDSSIYLCSVKQGEKLFFGSGTQLSVL.

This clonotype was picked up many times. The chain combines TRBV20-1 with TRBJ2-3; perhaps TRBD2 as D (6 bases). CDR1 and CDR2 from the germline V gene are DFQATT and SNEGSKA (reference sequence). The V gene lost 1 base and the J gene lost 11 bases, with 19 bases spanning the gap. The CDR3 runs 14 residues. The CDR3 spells CSARGGTPLEGQYF. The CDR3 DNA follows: TGCAGTGCTAGAGGCGGGACCCCCTTAGAAGGGCAGTATTTT.

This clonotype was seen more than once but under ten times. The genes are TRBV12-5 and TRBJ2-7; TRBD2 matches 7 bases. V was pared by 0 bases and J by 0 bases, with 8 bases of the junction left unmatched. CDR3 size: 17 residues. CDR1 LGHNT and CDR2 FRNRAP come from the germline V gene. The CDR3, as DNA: TGTGCTAGTGGTTTGGTCGAAAGCGGGGACTACTCCTACGAGCAGTACTTC. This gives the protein CASGLVESGDYSYEQYF.

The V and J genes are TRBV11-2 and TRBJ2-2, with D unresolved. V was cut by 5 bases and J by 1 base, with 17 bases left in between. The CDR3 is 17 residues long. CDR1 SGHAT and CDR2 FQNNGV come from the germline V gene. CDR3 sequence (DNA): TGTGCCAGCAGCCCCTACTCGCTTCGGAGGAACACCGGGGAGCTGTTTTTT. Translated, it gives CASSPYSLRRNTGELFF.

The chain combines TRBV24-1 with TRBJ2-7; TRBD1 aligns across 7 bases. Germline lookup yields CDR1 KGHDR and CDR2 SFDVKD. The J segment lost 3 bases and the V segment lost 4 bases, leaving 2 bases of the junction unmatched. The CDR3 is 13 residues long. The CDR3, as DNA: TGTGCCACCAGTGAGACAGGGATCTACGAGCAGTACTTC. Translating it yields CATSETGIYEQYF.

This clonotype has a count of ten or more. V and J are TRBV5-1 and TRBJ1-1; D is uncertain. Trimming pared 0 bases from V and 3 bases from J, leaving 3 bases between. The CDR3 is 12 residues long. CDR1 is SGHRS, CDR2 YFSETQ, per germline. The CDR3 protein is CASSLGYTEAFF. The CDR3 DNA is TGCGCCAGCAGCTTGGGGTACACTGAAGCTTTCTTT.

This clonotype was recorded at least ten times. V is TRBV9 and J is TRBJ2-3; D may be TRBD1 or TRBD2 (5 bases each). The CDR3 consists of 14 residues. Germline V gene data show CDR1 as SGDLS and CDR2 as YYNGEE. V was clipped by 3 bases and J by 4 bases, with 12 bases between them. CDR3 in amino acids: CASSARRGSDTQYF. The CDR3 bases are TGTGCCAGCAGCGCCCGCCGGGGCTCAGATACGCAGTATTTT.

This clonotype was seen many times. CDR3 nucleotides: TGTGCCAGCAGCTACGGTAGGCGGGACATATCCTACAATGAGCAGTTCTTC. Translation gives CASSYGRRDISYNEQFF. This chain uses TRBV5-6 with TRBJ2-1, with D perhaps being TRBD1 or TRBD2 (6 bases each). V was shortened by 3 bases and J by 1 base, with 17 bases between the two germline ends. Germline CDR1 SGHDT, CDR2 YYEEEE. CDR3 size: 17 residues. The full variable domain, completed using reference TRBV5-6 and TRBJ2-1, is DAGVTQSPTHLIKTRGQQVTLRCSPKSGHDTVSWYQQALGQGPQFIFQYYEEEERQRGNFPDRFSGHQFPNYSSELNVNALLLGDSALYLCASSYGRRDISYNEQFFGPGTRLTVL.

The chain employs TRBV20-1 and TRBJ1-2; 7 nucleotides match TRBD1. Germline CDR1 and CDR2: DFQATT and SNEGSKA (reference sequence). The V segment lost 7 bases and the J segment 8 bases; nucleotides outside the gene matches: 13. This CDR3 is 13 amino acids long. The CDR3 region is CSGRMAGGVGYTF. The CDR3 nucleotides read TGCAGTGGCCGAATGGCAGGGGGGGTCGGCTACACCTTC.

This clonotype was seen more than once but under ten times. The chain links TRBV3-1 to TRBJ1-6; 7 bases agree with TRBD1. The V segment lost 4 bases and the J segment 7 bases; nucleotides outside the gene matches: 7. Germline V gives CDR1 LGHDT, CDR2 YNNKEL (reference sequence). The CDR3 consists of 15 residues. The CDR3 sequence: CASSLSRGRNSPLHF. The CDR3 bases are TGTGCCAGCAGCCTGTCGAGGGGGCGAAATTCACCCCTCCACTTT.

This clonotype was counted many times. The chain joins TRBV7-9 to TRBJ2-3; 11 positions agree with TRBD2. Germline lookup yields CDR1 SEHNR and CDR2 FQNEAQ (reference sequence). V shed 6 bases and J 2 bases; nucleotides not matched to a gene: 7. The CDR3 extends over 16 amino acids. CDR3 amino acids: CASSYTSGSNTDTQYF. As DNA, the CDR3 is TGTGCCAGCAGTTATACTAGCGGGAGTAACACAGATACGCAGTATTTT.

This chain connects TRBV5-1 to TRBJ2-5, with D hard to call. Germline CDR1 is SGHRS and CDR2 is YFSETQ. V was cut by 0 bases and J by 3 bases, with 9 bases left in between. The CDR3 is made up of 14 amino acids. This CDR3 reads CASSLGNGEETQYF. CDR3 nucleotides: TGCGCCAGCAGCTTGGGGAATGGAGAAGAGACCCAGTACTTC.